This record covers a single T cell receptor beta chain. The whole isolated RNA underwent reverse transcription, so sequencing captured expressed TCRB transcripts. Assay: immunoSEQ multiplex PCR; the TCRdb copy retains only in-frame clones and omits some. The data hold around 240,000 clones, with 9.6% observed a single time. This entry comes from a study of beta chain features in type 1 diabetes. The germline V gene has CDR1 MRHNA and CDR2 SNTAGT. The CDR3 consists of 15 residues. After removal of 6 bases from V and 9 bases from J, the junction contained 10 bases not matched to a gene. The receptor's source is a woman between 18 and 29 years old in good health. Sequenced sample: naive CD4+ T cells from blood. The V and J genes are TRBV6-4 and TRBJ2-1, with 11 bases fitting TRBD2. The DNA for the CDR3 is TGTGCCAGCAGCACTAGCGGGGGCCCGTTCCCTGAGCAGTTCTTC. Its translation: CASSTSGGPFPEQFF.